These 6 T cell receptor beta chains were sequenced from one sample in a study of T cells in Graves' hyperthyroidism and ophthalmopathy. RNA transcripts yielded amplified TCR beta CDR3 regions. The HTBI set primed first-round TCR CDR3 RT-PCR. TCRdb reanalysed the multiplex PCR reads using MiXCR and keeps one entry per CDR3 protein. There are 500,000 or so distinct CDR3 sequences in the sample; roughly 15% occur only once, and 15% to 20% lies in the top ten. The specimen sequenced was blood. The receptors come from a woman aged 18-29 years with Graves' ophthalmopathy.

The rearrangement links TRBV27 to TRBJ2-3; 9 bases match TRBD2. Germline values: CDR1 MNHEY, CDR2 SMNVEV (reference sequence). The CDR3 extends over 14 amino acids. J was trimmed by 5 bases and V by 4 bases; bases with no gene match: 4. In DNA, the CDR3 is TGTGCCAGCAGTTATAGCGGGGGTAAAGATACGCAGTATTTT. Translating gives CASSYSGGKDTQYF.

This clonotype has a count of ten or more. The chain has TRBV2 and TRBJ2-3; 9 positions agree with TRBD2. CDR3 length equals 16 residues. The germline CDR1 and CDR2 sequences are SNHLY and FYNNEI. The V segment lost 6 bases and the J segment 10 bases; nucleotides outside the gene matches: 17. Here the CDR3 reads CASRSSSGGLAGAQYF. CDR3 sequence (DNA): TGTGCCAGCAGATCCTCCTCGGGGGGACTAGCTGGTGCGCAGTATTTT.

This clonotype was observed a few times. The chain recombines TRBV4-2 with TRBJ1-1; 8 bases line up with TRBD1. The CDR3 covers 16 residues. Germline values: CDR1 LGHNA, CDR2 YNFKEQ. Unmatched junction bases numbered 11, after V lost 0 bases and J lost 8 bases. For the CDR3, the DNA is TGTGCCAGCAGCCAAGACAGGGGGCGGGCAGGGCGAGAAGCTTTCTTT. Encoded protein: CASSQDRGRAGREAFF.

The chain couples TRBV9 to TRBJ2-1; D is ambiguous. This CDR3 spans 12 amino acids. With 0 bases removed from V and 9 bases from J, the gap between germline ends came to 7 bases. The germline gives CDR1 SGDLS, CDR2 YYNGEE. CDR3 region: CASSVELSEQFF. CDR3 coding DNA: TGTGCCAGCAGCGTAGAGCTGAGTGAGCAGTTCTTC. The full variable domain, its missing parts supplied by reference TRBV9 and TRBJ2-1, is DSGVTQTPKHLITATGQRVTLRCSPRSGDLSVYWYQQSLDQGLQFLIQYYNGEERAKGNILERFSAQQFPDLHSELNLSSLELGDSALYFCASSVELSEQFFGPGTRLTVL.

In its sample, this clonotype was seen many times. The V and J genes are TRBV11-2 and TRBJ2-5, with a tentative D call TRBD2 (5 bases). Germline CDR1 SGHAT, CDR2 FQNNGV. The CDR3 totals 15 residues. V was shortened by 0 bases and J by 6 bases, with 14 bases between the two germline ends. The CDR3: CASSLDPSYGKTQYF. As DNA, the CDR3 is TGTGCCAGCAGCTTAGACCCTAGCTACGGAAAGACCCAGTACTTC. The full variable domain, completed using reference TRBV11-2 and TRBJ2-5, is EAGVAQSPRYKIIEKRQSVAFWCNPISGHATLYWYQQILGQGPKLLIQFQNNGVVDDSQLPKDRFSAERLKGVDSTLKIQPAKLEDSAVYLCASSLDPSYGKTQYFGPGTRLLVL.

CDR3 loop: CSARRTVSGRAPYNEQFF. CDR3 coding DNA: TGCAGTGCCAGGAGAACGGTCAGCGGGAGGGCCCCTTACAATGAGCAGTTCTTC. J is TRBJ2-1 and V is TRBV20-1; 10 bases are shared with TRBD2. The ends lost 6 bases at V and 4 bases at J; junction bases unmatched: 18. Germline CDR1 DFQATT, CDR2 SNEGSKA (reference sequence). The CDR3 totals 18 residues.